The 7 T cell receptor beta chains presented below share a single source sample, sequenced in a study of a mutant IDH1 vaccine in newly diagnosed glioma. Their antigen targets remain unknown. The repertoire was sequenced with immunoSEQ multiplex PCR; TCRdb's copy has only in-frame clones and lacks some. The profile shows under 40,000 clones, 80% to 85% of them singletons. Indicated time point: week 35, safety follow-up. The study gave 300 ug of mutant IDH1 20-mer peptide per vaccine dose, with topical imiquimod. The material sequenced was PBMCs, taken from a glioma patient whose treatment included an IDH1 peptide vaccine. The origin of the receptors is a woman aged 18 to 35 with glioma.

CDR3 DNA sequence: TGTGCCAGCACCTTCTTTGGGGGCAGTTCCTACAATGAGCAGTTCTTC. This gives the protein CASTFFGGSSYNEQFF. The rearrangement links TRBV7-9 to TRBJ2-1, with D possibly being TRBD1 (6 bases). The CDR3 length is 16 residues. V dropped 7 bases and J dropped 1 base, with 17 bases sitting between them. CDR1 and CDR2 from the germline V gene are SEHNR and FQNEAQ (reference sequence).

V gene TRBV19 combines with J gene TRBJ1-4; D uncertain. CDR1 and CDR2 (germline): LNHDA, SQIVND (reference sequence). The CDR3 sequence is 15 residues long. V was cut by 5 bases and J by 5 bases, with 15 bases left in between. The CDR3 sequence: CASSPLAAGNEKLFF. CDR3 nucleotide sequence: TGTGCCAGTAGTCCCCTGGCCGCCGGCAATGAAAAACTGTTTTTT. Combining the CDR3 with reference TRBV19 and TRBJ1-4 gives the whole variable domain DGGITQSPKYLFRKEGQNVTLSCEQNLNHDAMYWYRQDPGQGLRLIYYSQIVNDFQKGDIAEGYSVSREKKESFPLTVTSAQKNPTAFYLCASSPLAAGNEKLFFGSGTQLSVL.

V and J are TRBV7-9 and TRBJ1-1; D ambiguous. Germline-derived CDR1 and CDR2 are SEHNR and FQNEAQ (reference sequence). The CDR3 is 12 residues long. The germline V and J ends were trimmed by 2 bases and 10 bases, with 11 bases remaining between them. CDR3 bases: TGTGCCAGCAGCTTAAGAAAGGAACCAGCTTTCTTT. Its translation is CASSLRKEPAFF.

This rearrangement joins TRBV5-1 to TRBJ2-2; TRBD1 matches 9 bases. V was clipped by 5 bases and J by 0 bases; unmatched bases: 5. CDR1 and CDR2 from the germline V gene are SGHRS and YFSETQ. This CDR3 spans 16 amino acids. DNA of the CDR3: TGCGCCAGCAGTCACGGACAGGGGACGAACACCGGGGAGCTGTTTTTT. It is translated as CASSHGQGTNTGELFF.

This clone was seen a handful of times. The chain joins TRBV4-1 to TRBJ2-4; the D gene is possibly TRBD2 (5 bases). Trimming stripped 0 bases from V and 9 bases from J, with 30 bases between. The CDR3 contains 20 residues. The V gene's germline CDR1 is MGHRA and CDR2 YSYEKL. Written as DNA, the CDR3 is TGCGCCAGCAGCCAAGATAACCGGGGATTCTTCCTGGCCTCTCCAGCCATTCAGTACTTC. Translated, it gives CASSQDNRGFFLASPAIQYF.

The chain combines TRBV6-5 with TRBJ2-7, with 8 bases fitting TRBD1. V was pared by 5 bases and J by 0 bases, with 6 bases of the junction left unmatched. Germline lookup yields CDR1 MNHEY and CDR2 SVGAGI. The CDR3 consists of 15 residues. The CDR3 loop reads CASSPDRGSSYEQYF. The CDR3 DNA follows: TGTGCCAGCAGTCCAGACAGGGGAAGCTCCTACGAGCAGTACTTC.

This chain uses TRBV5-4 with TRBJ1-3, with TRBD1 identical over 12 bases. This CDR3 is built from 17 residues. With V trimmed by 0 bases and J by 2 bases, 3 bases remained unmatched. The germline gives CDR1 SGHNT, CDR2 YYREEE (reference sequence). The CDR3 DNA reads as TGTGCCAGCAGCTTGGATAGGGACAGGGGGCCTGGAAACACCATATATTTT. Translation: CASSLDRDRGPGNTIYF.